This T cell receptor beta chain appears in the sequencing data of a study of shared clonotypes between healthy human individuals. Study background: Three CD4 naive, three CD4 memory, two CD8 naive and one CD8 memory plate were used per donor.

Regarding the study as a whole: Exclusively blood specimens were collected; tissue repertoires likely differ. Compared with clonotypes that all four donors shared, non-shared clonotypes had lower generation probabilities. Clonotype sharing across donors was expected to vary with sequencing depth.

The table came from immunoSEQ multiplex PCR; TCRdb's copy has only in-frame clones and leaves some out. This sample has some 2,500,000 clones, with 92% found just once. Of note for this clone: Its antigen is unknown.

The sample comprised naive CD4+ T cells from PBMCs. Subset of the sample: CD45RA+ positively selected. This TCR came from a man aged 18 to 30 in good health. Some clones in this sample may be carry-over from other donors' samples.

Here the CDR3 DNA reads TGTGCCAGCAGCTTGAAGGGACAGGGGGTGGGCTACACCTTC. This gives the protein CASSLKGQGVGYTF. The gene calls are TRBV5-4 and TRBJ1-2; 11 nucleotides agree with TRBD1. This CDR3 contains 14 residues. V lost 1 base and J lost 8; bases outside the gene matches: 4. Germline lookup yields CDR1 SGHNT and CDR2 YYREEE (reference sequence).